This T cell receptor beta chain was sequenced in a study of cytomegalovirus exposure and HLA in healthy donors. The CDR3 runs to 16 residues. CDR1 and CDR2 from the germline V gene are SGHDT and YYEEEE. Trimming removed 0 bases from V and 5 bases from J, with 16 bases in between. PCR was performed using 60 Vbeta and 13 Jbeta primers. TCRdb's copy holds only in-frame clones and misses some; the assay was immunoSEQ multiplex PCR. The top ten hold 2% to 3% of the sample, which has 65,000 to 95,000 clones, 70% to 85% seen once. This receptor was taken from a young man in good health and CMV-seronegative. Specimen: PBMCs. J is TRBJ2-3 and V is TRBV5-6, with a weak D call TRBD2 (6 bases). As DNA, the CDR3 is TGTGCCAGCAGCTTGGCCTGGGTGCGGAGGGGAGATACGCAGTATTTT. The encoded protein is CASSLAWVRRGDTQYF.